Listed below are T cell receptor beta chains from one sample, sequenced in a study of T cell repertoires in cytomegalovirus infection. Via MiXCR, TCRdb re-called the reads, giving one row per CDR3 protein. The table lists about 210,000 distinct CDR3 sequences, about 5.9% of them singletons. The sample comprised PBMCs. The receptors here all came from a human donor in good health (CMV status not recorded). Some clones in this sample may be carry-over from other donors' samples. Each CDR3 is given with its conserved first and last residue. A D gene is named only where the DNA matches it firmly. Clone size is not always given. Where it is, it says once, few, many or a class for expanded clones.

v_gene	d_gene	abundance	j_gene	CDR3aa	CDR3nt
TRBV7-2	-	once	TRBJ2-3	CTSSLRFTDTQYF	TGTACCAGTAGCCTTCGATTCACAGATACGCAGTATTTT
TRBV20-1	TRBD1	many	TRBJ1-1	CSASTTGGRSEAFF	TGCAGTGCCTCCACGACAGGGGGCCGATCTGAAGCTTTCTTT
TRBV7-3	-	many	TRBJ2-6	CASSLGPSGANVLTF	TGTGCCAGCAGCTTAGGCCCCTCTGGGGCCAACGTCCTGACTTTC
TRBV29-1	-	-	TRBJ2-7	CSAGGTPFYEQCF	TGCAGCGCTGGAGGGACACCCTTCTACGAGCAGTGCTTC
TRBV7-9	-	many	TRBJ1-2	CASSSTSSHGYTF	TGTGCCAGCAGCTCGACCAGTTCCCATGGCTACACCTTC
TRBV14	-	many	TRBJ2-1	CASSLGGTVIYNEQFF	TGTGCCAGCAGCTTAGGCGGGACAGTTATATACAATGAGCAGTTCTTC
TRBV11-2	-	many	TRBJ1-1	CASSYPSNTEAFF	TGTGCCAGCAGCTACCCCTCCAACACTGAAGCTTTCTTT
TRBV28	-	many	TRBJ1-2	CASYPGRTNYGYTF	TGTGCCAGCTACCCGGGACGGACAAACTATGGCTACACCTTC
TRBV10-3	-	many	TRBJ1-2	CAISELEMRRQVTNYGYTF	TGTGCCATCAGTGAGCTTGAAATGAGACGGCAGGTTACTAACTATGGCTACACCTTC
TRBV28	-	many	TRBJ1-6	CASRARVLVPNSPLHF	TGTGCCAGCAGAGCCAGGGTCTTAGTCCCTAATTCACCCCTCCACTTT
TRBV7-2	TRBD1	many	TRBJ2-7	CASSSAGTATYEQYF	TGTGCCAGCAGCTCCGCCGGGACAGCAACCTACGAGCAGTACTTC
TRBV5-6	-	-	TRBJ2-1	CASSFNAESSYNEQFF	TGTGCCAGCAGCTTTAATGCGGAGAGCTCCTACAATGAGCAGTTCTTC